Following are 16 T cell receptor beta chains from one sample sequenced in a study of blood T cell repertoires in COVID-19. The data were produced by immunoSEQ multiplex PCR, yet TCRdb's version contains in-frame clones alone and is incomplete. The table lists roughly 300,000 clones, roughly 85% of them singletons, with about 4.2% in the top ten. The sample was PBMCs or T cells enriched from blood (not recorded which). The receptors here all came from a middle-aged woman with acute COVID-19.

V gene TRBV4-1 combines with J gene TRBJ1-2; D is perhaps TRBD1 (5 bases). Per the germline V gene, CDR1 is MGHRA and CDR2 is YSYEKL. This CDR3 is built from 15 residues. Deletions cut 0 bases from V and 1 base from J, with 9 bases between. The CDR3 protein is CASSQDPGLNYGYTF. CDR3 in DNA: TGCGCCAGCAGCCAAGATCCGGGACTTAACTATGGCTACACCTTC.

The chain uses TRBV29-1 and TRBJ2-2, with D unresolved. CDR1 SQVTM and CDR2 ANQGSEA come from the germline V gene. The V and J ends lost 7 bases and 3 bases respectively, with 9 bases between them. The CDR3 extends over 12 amino acids. The CDR3 DNA reads as TGCAGCGCTGCGGTGGACACCGGGGAGCTGTTTTTT. Encoded protein: CSAAVDTGELFF.

The genes are TRBV19 and TRBJ2-5; possibly TRBD2 for D (7 bases). V lost 5 bases to trimming and J lost 5 bases, with 21 bases between them. The CDR3 is made up of 16 amino acids. In germline, CDR1 is LNHDA, CDR2 SQIVND (reference sequence). The CDR3 DNA follows: TGTGCCAGTAGTGGATTCTTTCGGGGGGCGGGCGAGACCCAGTACTTC. Amino acid sequence: CASSGFFRGAGETQYF.

The rearrangement uses TRBV6-5 and TRBJ2-5, with D possibly matching TRBD1 (5 bases). This CDR3 region has 14 residues. The V gene's germline CDR1 is MNHEY and CDR2 SVGAGI. Trimming took 6 bases from V and 5 from J, leaving 16 bases between them. The CDR3 protein is CASSPYTHRETQYF. CDR3 sequence (DNA): TGTGCCAGCAGCCCGTACACCCACAGGGAGACCCAGTACTTC.

V and J are TRBV7-2 and TRBJ1-2; D is possibly TRBD1 (6 bases). Germline-derived CDR1 and CDR2 are SGHTA and FQGNSA. This CDR3 is 14 amino acids long. Trimming pared 4 bases from V and 6 bases from J, leaving 15 bases between. The CDR3 DNA reads TGTGCCAGCAGCTCAAGAACAGGGTTAGATGGCTACACCTTC. It is translated as CASSSRTGLDGYTF.

The rearrangement joins TRBV28 to TRBJ2-1; 12 bases line up with TRBD2. Germline CDR1 is MDHEN and CDR2 is SYDVKM. The ends lost 6 bases at V and 4 bases at J; junction bases unmatched: 7. The length of the CDR3 is 16 residues. CDR3: CASRETGTSGYNEQFF. CDR3 in DNA: TGTGCCAGCAGGGAAACCGGGACTAGCGGGTACAATGAGCAGTTCTTC.

The sample holds one count of this clone. V is TRBV27 and J is TRBJ1-5; D is possibly TRBD1 (5 bases). This CDR3 has 16 residues. V dropped 5 bases and J dropped 0 bases, with 14 bases sitting between them. Per germline, CDR1 MNHEY and CDR2 SMNVEV (reference sequence). CDR3: CASSPRGPNSNQPQHF. The DNA for the CDR3 is TGTGCCAGCAGTCCGCGGGGACCGAATAGCAATCAGCCCCAGCATTTT.

The chain employs TRBV6-5 and TRBJ2-7; the D is unclear. The CDR3 is 15 residues long. The germline V gene encodes CDR1 MNHEY and CDR2 SVGAGI. V lost 5 bases and J 2 bases, leaving 16 bases between the germline ends. CDR3 sequence reads: CASSTESNGPYEQYF. The CDR3 DNA reads as TGTGCCAGCAGTACGGAGTCGAACGGTCCCTACGAGCAGTACTTC.

V gene TRBV27 combines with J gene TRBJ2-1, with 9 bases fitting TRBD2. Trimming removed 0 bases from V and 5 bases from J; junction bases left unmatched: 11. CDR1 and CDR2 from the germline V gene are MNHEY and SMNVEV (reference sequence). This CDR3 is 18 amino acids long. CDR3 in amino acids: CASSLSPLAGPKHNEQFF. For the CDR3, the DNA is TGTGCCAGCAGTTTATCCCCCCTAGCGGGGCCCAAACACAATGAGCAGTTCTTC.

The chain employs TRBV5-1 and TRBJ1-2; perhaps TRBD1 as D (5 bases). Germline V gene sequence: CDR1 SGHRS, CDR2 YFSETQ. The CDR3 loop spans 14 amino acids. V shed 7 bases and J shed 7 bases, with 20 bases lying between them. CDR3 sequence: CASGLRRGEAGYTF. The CDR3, as DNA: TGCGCCAGCGGACTTAGGCGGGGGGAGGCTGGCTACACCTTC.

The chain joins TRBV5-5 to TRBJ2-1; D perhaps matches TRBD2 (6 bases). The germline V gene encodes CDR1 SGHKS and CDR2 YYEKEE (reference sequence). With 0 bases removed from V and 7 bases from J, the gap between germline ends came to 20 bases. The CDR3 totals 17 residues. The CDR3 bases are TGTGCCAGCAGCTTGGCCGAATTAGCGGCTCTCCCTAATGAGCAGTTCTTC. Protein: CASSLAELAALPNEQFF.

V usage is TRBV28 and J usage is TRBJ1-3; D is unclear. This CDR3 is built from 13 residues. Trimming shortened V by 6 bases and J by 1 base, and 7 bases separated the two germline ends. Germline-derived CDR1 and CDR2 are MDHEN and SYDVKM. Here the CDR3 DNA reads TGTGCCAGCAGGGGAGGTTCTGGAAACACCATATATTTT. Translated, it gives CASRGGSGNTIYF.

The gene calls are TRBV5-1 and TRBJ2-3; possible D gene TRBD2, 5 bases. V shed 4 bases and J shed 4 bases, with 16 bases lying between them. Germline loops: CDR1 SGHRS, CDR2 YFSETQ. The CDR3 has 15 amino acids. The CDR3: CASSPGGRVADTQYF. CDR3 sequence (DNA): TGCGCCAGCAGCCCAGGAGGAAGGGTAGCAGATACGCAGTATTTT.

V gene TRBV3-1 (or the pseudogene TRBV3-2) combines with J gene TRBJ2-3; D remains unclear. The CDR3 runs 14 residues. Germline CDR1 is LGHDT and CDR2 is YNNKEL (reference sequence). Trimming shortened V by 0 bases and J by 5 bases, and 9 bases separated the two germline ends. The CDR3 reads CASSQDNHRDTQYF. The CDR3 coding sequence is TGTGCCAGCAGCCAAGATAACCATAGAGATACGCAGTATTTT.

The chain carries TRBV19 and TRBJ2-7; no clear D. V was trimmed by 3 bases and J by 0 bases, leaving 9 bases between them. CDR3 length equals 14 residues. Germline lookup yields CDR1 LNHDA and CDR2 SQIVND (reference sequence). The CDR3 DNA is TGTGCCAGTAGTATGAGGCGCTTCTCCTACGAGCAGTACTTC. Protein product: CASSMRRFSYEQYF.

The table lists this clone with a count of one. The rearrangement uses TRBV5-1 and TRBJ2-3; no clear D. Deletions cut 0 bases from V and 4 bases from J, with 6 bases between. The CDR3 consists of 13 residues. CDR1 and CDR2 from the germline V gene are SGHRS and YFSETQ. The CDR3 here is CASSLAGSDTQYF. CDR3 in DNA: TGCGCCAGCAGCTTGGCCGGGTCAGATACGCAGTATTTT. The full variable domain, with the rest looked up from reference TRBV5-1 and TRBJ2-3, is KAGVTQTPRYLIKTRGQQVTLSCSPISGHRSVSWYQQTPGQGLQFLFEYFSETQRNKGNFPGRFSGRQFSNSRSEMNVSTLELGDSALYLCASSLAGSDTQYFGPGTRLTVL.